These 22 T cell receptor beta chains share one sample of origin, sequenced in a study of shared clonotypes between healthy human individuals. Profiled with immunoSEQ multiplex PCR; TCRdb holds only in-frame clones, not every one. Here the sample spans some 450,000 clones, 77% being singletons. Sequencing was performed on PBMCs. These receptors all come from a woman between 40 and 50 years old in good health. Some clones in this sample may be carry-over from other donors' samples.

This chain uses TRBV6-4 with TRBJ2-1, with D tentatively TRBD2 (6 bases). V lost 7 bases, J lost 5 bases, and 18 bases lay in between. The CDR3 extends over 15 amino acids. Germline V gene sequence: CDR1 MRHNA, CDR2 SNTAGT. As DNA, the CDR3 is TGTGCCAGCACCGAATCGGCAGGCGGGAACAATGAGCAGTTCTTC. This gives the protein CASTESAGGNNEQFF.

The V and J genes are TRBV11-2 and TRBJ2-5, with D perhaps matching TRBD2 (6 bases). Trimming stripped 7 bases from V and 4 bases from J, with 16 bases between. This CDR3 has 14 residues. CDR1 and CDR2 (germline): SGHAT, FQNNGV. The CDR3 here is CASTPLGRSETQYF. CDR3 bases: TGTGCCAGCACCCCTTTGGGGAGGTCAGAGACCCAGTACTTC.

For this clone: A much larger clone sits a single nucleotide away, making a read error possible. Other nucleotide sequences from this sample produce the same CDR3. The chain carries TRBV29-1 and TRBJ2-4; tentatively, D is TRBD2 (6 bases). Germline-derived CDR1 and CDR2 are SQVTM and ANQGSEA. This CDR3 region has 12 residues. The CDR3 spells CSVRPTGDIQYF. The CDR3 DNA is TGCAGTGTAAGGCCTACGGGGGACATTCAGTACTTC.

V is TRBV6-5 and J is TRBJ2-2, with D unresolved. CDR1 is MNHEY, CDR2 SVGAGI, per germline. CDR3 length: 13 residues. The V gene lost 2 bases and the J gene lost 4 bases, with 5 bases spanning the gap. The CDR3 here is CASSYVGTGELFF. CDR3 nucleotides: TGTGCCAGCAGTTACGTGGGCACCGGGGAGCTGTTTTTT.

This clone was recorded at least ten times. Other nucleotide sequences from this sample produce the same CDR3. The chain links TRBV11-2 to TRBJ1-2, with D unresolved. This CDR3 is 12 amino acids long. Trimming stripped 0 bases from V and 2 bases from J, with 1 base between. The germline CDR1 and CDR2 sequences are SGHAT and FQNNGV. The CDR3 DNA reads as TGTGCCAGCAGCTTAGACAACTATGGCTACACCTTC. This translates into CASSLDNYGYTF.

The V gene is TRBV15, the J gene TRBJ2-3, with 10 bases fitting TRBD2. CDR3 size: 16 residues. Germline-derived CDR1 and CDR2 are LNHNV and YYDKDF (reference sequence). After removal of 7 bases from V and 3 bases from J, the junction contained 10 bases not matched to a gene. CDR3 sequence reads: CATTTEREGLTDTQYF. The CDR3, as DNA: TGTGCCACCACCACGGAGCGGGAGGGTCTGACAGATACGCAGTATTTT.

The rearrangement joins TRBV5-1 to TRBJ2-7; the D gene is possibly TRBD2 (6 bases). CDR1 is SGHRS, CDR2 YFSETQ, per germline. The CDR3 is 15 residues long. Deletions cut 0 bases from V and 2 bases from J, with 12 bases between. The CDR3 DNA sequence: TGCGCCAGCAGCTTGGTTCGGACGGGGGCCTACGAGCAGTACTTC. Translation gives CASSLVRTGAYEQYF.

Comments on this clone: A single base separates this from a much larger clone, so it may be a read error. The V and J genes are TRBV29-1 and TRBJ1-1, with D maybe TRBD1 (5 bases). The ends were cut back, 7 bases at V and 1 base at J, with 16 bases in the middle. From germline, CDR1 is SQVTM and CDR2 ANQGSEA. This CDR3 is 14 amino acids long. CDR3: CSAYTETENTEAFF. The DNA of the CDR3 is TGCAGCGCCTACACAGAGACAGAGAACACTGAAGCTTTCTTT.

The J gene is TRBJ2-7, the V gene TRBV28; 10 bases fit TRBD2. The CDR3 is made up of 19 amino acids. Germline lookup yields CDR1 MDHEN and CDR2 SYDVKM. V shed 6 bases, J shed 4 bases, and the junction held 21 bases outside the gene matches. The CDR3 region has the DNA TGTGCCAGCAGCACCGGGACAATTAGTAGCGGGAGGTCCGCTTACGAGCAGTACTTC. Residues: CASSTGTISSGRSAYEQYF. The variable domain in full, completed from reference TRBV28 and TRBJ2-7, reads DVKVTQSSRYLVKRTGEKVFLECVQDMDHENMFWYRQDPGLGLRLIYFSYDVKMKEKGDIPEGYSVSREKKERFSLILESASTNQTSMYLCASSTGTISSGRSAYEQYFGPGTRLTVT.

The chain uses TRBV6-6 and TRBJ1-2; D remains unclear. The V end was cut by 5 bases, the J end by 4 bases, with 14 bases between. Germline V CDR1 and CDR2: MNHNY, SVGAGI (reference sequence). The CDR3 has 14 residues. CDR3: CASSVAMRSYGYTF. CDR3 sequence (DNA): TGTGCCAGCAGTGTGGCTATGAGATCCTATGGCTACACCTTC.

This clone was recorded a few times. This chain connects TRBV5-1 to TRBJ2-5; 10 bases agree with TRBD2. The trim removed 0 bases at V and 1 base at J, leaving 3 bases unmatched. The length of the CDR3 is 16 residues. Per the germline V gene, CDR1 is SGHRS and CDR2 is YFSETQ. CDR3: CASSLELAGTQETQYF. CDR3 DNA sequence: TGCGCCAGCAGCTTGGAACTAGCGGGGACCCAAGAGACCCAGTACTTC.

This clone was recorded a few times. The chain couples TRBV7-2 to TRBJ1-1, with 7 positions matching TRBD1. The J segment lost 2 bases and the V segment lost 5 bases, leaving 11 bases of the junction unmatched. Germline CDR1 and CDR2: SGHTA and FQGNSA. The CDR3 has 16 amino acids. CDR3 loop: CASSASTGLYNTEAFF. The CDR3 DNA reads TGTGCCAGCAGCGCATCGACAGGGCTATACAACACTGAAGCTTTCTTT.

The CDR3 is CASRPGPGNQPQHF. The CDR3, as DNA: TGTGCCAGCAGGCCCGGACCCGGCAATCAGCCCCAGCATTTT. This chain joins TRBV25-1 and TRBJ1-5; D remains unclear. The CDR3 totals 14 residues. Germline assignment: CDR1 MGHDK and CDR2 SYGVNS. Trimming removed 6 bases from V and 2 bases from J, with 11 bases in between.

The genes are TRBV10-2 and TRBJ1-5, with no clear D. CDR3 length: 12 amino acids. V was shortened by 3 bases and J by 7 bases, with 7 bases between the two germline ends. The germline gives CDR1 WSHSY, CDR2 SAAADI. The CDR3 bases are TGCGCCAGCAGTGAAGTGGGACAGCCCCAGCATTTT. Translating it yields CASSEVGQPQHF.

The rearrangement links TRBV7-9 to TRBJ2-5; 7 nucleotides align to TRBD1. CDR1 is SEHNR and CDR2 is FQNEAQ in the germline V gene (reference sequence). This CDR3 comprises 15 residues. V lost 3 bases and J lost 7; bases outside the gene matches: 11. In DNA, the CDR3 is TGTGCCAGCAGCTTCGCCCTGCAAGGGGGCGGGACCCAGTACTTC. This sequence encodes CASSFALQGGGTQYF.

J is TRBJ1-1 and V is TRBV6-6, with D uncertain. Germline CDR1 MNHNY, CDR2 SVGAGI (reference sequence). V was cut by 0 bases and J by 11 bases, with 13 bases left in between. The CDR3 runs 13 residues. The CDR3 DNA is TGTGCCAGCAGTTACTCCCGGGGTGGGGTTGCTTTCTTT. Protein sequence: CASSYSRGGVAFF.

This rearrangement joins TRBV7-2 to TRBJ1-5, with 9 bases fitting TRBD1. The CDR3 spans 13 residues. Germline V CDR1 and CDR2: SGHTA, FQGNSA. V trimming: 6 bases; J trimming: 7 bases; junction bases outside the gene matches: 4. For the CDR3, the DNA is TGTGCCAGCAGATTAACAGGGGGCCAGCCCCAGCATTTT. Residues: CASRLTGGQPQHF.

The chain joins TRBV18 to TRBJ1-2, with D maybe TRBD1 (6 bases). This CDR3 has 12 residues. The V gene lost 1 base and the J gene lost 6 bases, with 6 bases spanning the gap. Germline lookup yields CDR1 KGHSH and CDR2 LQKENI. The CDR3 region is CASSPRDNGYTF. CDR3 DNA: TGTGCCAGCTCACCACGGGACAATGGCTACACCTTC. Drawing the rest from reference TRBV18 and TRBJ1-2, the complete variable domain is NAGVMQNPRHLVRRRGQEARLRCSPMKGHSHVYWYRQLPEEGLKFMVYLQKENIIDESGMPKERFSAEFPKEGPSILRIQQVVRGDSAAYFCASSPRDNGYTFGSGTRLTVV.

Turning to this clone: A read error may explain this, as a much larger clone is one base away. The same CDR3 is also encoded by other DNA sequences in this sample. This chain uses TRBV2 with TRBJ2-7, with 7 bases that match TRBD1. The CDR3 extends over 13 amino acids. V lost 5 bases and J lost 2; bases outside the gene matches: 3. Germline CDR1 and CDR2: SNHLY and FYNNEI. Here the CDR3 reads CASSPGQTYEQYF. The DNA of the CDR3 is TGTGCCAGCAGTCCGGGACAGACCTACGAGCAGTACTTC. The whole variable domain, filled in from reference TRBV2 and TRBJ2-7, reads EPEVTQTPSHQVTQMGQEVILRCVPISNHLYFYWYRQILGQKVEFLVSFYNNEISEKSEIFDDQFSVERPDGSNFTLKIRSTKLEDSAMYFCASSPGQTYEQYFGPGTRLTVT.

V is TRBV7-9 and J is TRBJ2-1; 10 positions match TRBD2. Trimming cost V 7 bases and J 8 bases; bases outside gene matches: 11. The CDR3 has 15 residues. Looked up from germline, CDR1 is SEHNR and CDR2 is FQNEAQ (reference sequence). The CDR3 DNA sequence: TGTGCCAGCAATCTAATTACTAGCGGGACCGATGAGCAGTTCTTC. It yields the protein CASNLITSGTDEQFF.

The CDR3 coding sequence is TGTGCCAGCAGTGCGGGAGGGGTTGCCTACAATGAGCAGTTCTTC. Translating it yields CASSAGGVAYNEQFF. This sequence joins TRBV6-4 and TRBJ2-1, with TRBD2 matching over 8 bases. This CDR3 has 15 amino acids. CDR1 is MRHNA, CDR2 SNTAGT, per germline. V was clipped by 4 bases and J by 2 bases; unmatched bases: 4.

The chain combines TRBV29-1 with TRBJ2-4; no clear D. V lost 5 bases, J lost 1 base, and 12 bases lay in between. This CDR3 has 14 residues. Germline V gene data show CDR1 as SQVTM and CDR2 as ANQGSEA. The CDR3 nucleotides read TGCAGCGTTCTTCAGAAGAGGGCCAAAAACATTCAGTACTTC. Translating gives CSVLQKRAKNIQYF. Variable domain in full (rest from reference TRBV29-1 and TRBJ2-4): SAVISQKPSRDICQRGTSLTIQCQVDSQVTMMFWYRQQPGQSLTLIATANQGSEATYESGFVIDKFPISRPNLTFSTLTVSNMSPEDSSIYLCSVLQKRAKNIQYFGAGTRLSVL.